Each of the 15 T cell receptor beta chains below was sequenced from the same sample in a study of T cell changes during pregnancy in multiple sclerosis. The data were produced by immunoSEQ multiplex PCR, yet TCRdb's version contains in-frame clones alone and is incomplete. The sample consists of around 41,000 clones, under 95% of them appearing once. This material consisted of CD4+ T cells from peripheral blood mononuclear cells, taken in the third trimester of pregnancy. All receptors come from a female donor in good health, enrolled as a control in a pregnancy study.

The J gene is TRBJ1-6, the V gene TRBV5-1; D is perhaps TRBD1 (6 bases). CDR1 and CDR2 from the germline V gene are SGHRS and YFSETQ. V was clipped by 1 base and J by 8 bases, with 13 bases between them. CDR3 length: 15 residues. CDR3 sequence: CASSLLQGADSPLHF. CDR3 DNA sequence: TGCGCCAGCAGCTTGTTACAGGGAGCAGATTCACCCCTCCACTTT.

The rearrangement links TRBV7-9 to TRBJ1-1; 7 positions match TRBD1. With V trimmed by 4 bases and J by 11 bases, 16 bases remained unmatched. CDR1 is SEHNR, CDR2 FQNEAQ, per germline (reference sequence). The CDR3 has 15 residues. The CDR3 spells CASSSGQTGGWHAFF. In DNA form, the CDR3 reads TGTGCCAGCAGCTCGGGACAGACTGGTGGCTGGCACGCTTTCTTT.

CDR3 in amino acids: CASSLARTAGNTIYF. The CDR3 DNA is TGCGCCAGCAGCTTGGCCCGGACAGCCGGAAACACCATATATTTT. J is TRBJ1-3 and V is TRBV5-1, with D possibly being TRBD1 (6 bases). The CDR3 loop spans 15 amino acids. Trimming took 0 bases from V and 4 from J, leaving 11 bases between them. Germline assignment: CDR1 SGHRS and CDR2 YFSETQ.

The rearrangement joins TRBV27 to TRBJ2-7; maybe TRBD1 (5 bases). V was pared by 3 bases and J by 6 bases, with 18 bases between. Germline assignment: CDR1 MNHEY and CDR2 SMNVEV (reference sequence). The CDR3 spans 15 residues. The DNA of the CDR3 is TGTGCCAGCAGTTTCTTCAGGGAAAGCCAGGTCGAGCAGTACTTC. This translates into CASSFFRESQVEQYF.

The genes are TRBV7-9 and TRBJ1-1; D uncertain. Germline assignment: CDR1 SEHNR and CDR2 FQNEAQ (reference sequence). There are 15 residues in the CDR3. Between the trimmed V and J ends, which lost 2 bases and 0 bases, there was a span of 10 bases. CDR3 in amino acids: CASSLPGSMNTEAFF. The CDR3 DNA is TGTGCCAGCAGCTTACCGGGGTCTATGAACACTGAAGCTTTCTTT.

The V and J genes are TRBV9 and TRBJ2-1; 7 nucleotides match TRBD2. Germline-derived CDR1 and CDR2 are SGDLS and YYNGEE. CDR3 length: 15 residues. V dropped 7 bases and J dropped 12; count of bases not matched to a gene: 19. The DNA of the CDR3 is TGTGCCAGCTCCGCCCCTAGCGGATGGTCGGTGAGGCAGTTCTTC. It codes for CASSAPSGWSVRQFF.

The rearrangement joins TRBV4-1 to TRBJ2-7; TRBD2 aligns across 9 bases. This CDR3 comprises 15 residues. CDR1 is MGHRA and CDR2 is YSYEKL in the germline V gene. Trimming took 1 base from V and 4 from J; bases not matched to a gene: 5. Here the CDR3 reads CASSQVAGALYEQYF. The CDR3 DNA is TGCGCCAGCAGCCAAGTAGCGGGGGCCCTTTACGAGCAGTACTTC.

V gene TRBV10-3 combines with J gene TRBJ2-1; a weak D match, TRBD1 (6 bases). The CDR3 has 13 residues. V gave up 3 bases and J gave up 9 bases, with 12 bases separating them. From germline, CDR1 is ENHRY and CDR2 SYGVKD. The CDR3 reads CAISENRVGEQFF. CDR3 bases: TGTGCCATCAGTGAAAACAGGGTAGGTGAGCAGTTCTTC.

J is TRBJ2-6 and V is TRBV5-4; the D gene is possibly TRBD2 (6 bases). CDR3 length: 17 amino acids. The V gene lost 1 base and the J gene lost 0 bases, with 11 bases spanning the gap. Germline CDR1 SGHNT, CDR2 YYREEE (reference sequence). DNA for the CDR3: TGTGCCAGCAGCTTGAATAGGGGACTCTCTGGGGCCAACGTCCTGACTTTC. Translated: CASSLNRGLSGANVLTF. The full variable domain, with the rest looked up from reference TRBV5-4 and TRBJ2-6, is ETGVTQSPTHLIKTRGQQVTLRCSSQSGHNTVSWYQQALGQGPQFIFQYYREEENGRGNFPPRFSGLQFPNYSSELNVNALELDDSALYLCASSLNRGLSGANVLTFGAGSRLTVL.

CDR3 in DNA: TGCGCCAGCAGCTTCGGGCGACGGGGAGAGGGTTTCTTT. Protein product: CASSFGRRGEGFF. The chain has TRBV5-1 and TRBJ1-1; D gene uncertain. V was clipped by 2 bases and J by 13 bases, with 18 bases between them. The CDR3 is made up of 13 amino acids. Germline CDR1 is SGHRS and CDR2 is YFSETQ.

The rearrangement uses TRBV6-4 and TRBJ1-6; 9 nucleotides agree with TRBD1. CDR1 is MRHNA, CDR2 SNTAGT, per germline. The CDR3 spans 14 residues. The ends lost 5 bases at V and 10 bases at J; junction bases unmatched: 6. CDR3 amino acids: CASSSGTGTSPLHF. The CDR3 DNA reads TGTGCCAGCAGTTCCGGGACAGGGACCTCACCCCTCCACTTT.

The chain is built from TRBV6-5 and TRBJ1-6, with 10 bases aligning to TRBD1. V shed 3 bases, J shed 10 bases, and the junction held 6 bases outside the gene matches. The CDR3 runs to 15 residues. CDR1 is MNHEY, CDR2 SVGAGI, per germline. The CDR3: CASSYGGQGQSPLHF. In nucleotides, the CDR3 is TGTGCCAGCAGTTATGGGGGACAGGGGCAGTCACCCCTCCACTTT.

The chain's CDR3 is CASSSDWPGREQYF. DNA of the CDR3: TGTGCCAGCAGCTCCGACTGGCCCGGTCGGGAGCAGTACTTC. V usage is TRBV5-6 and J usage is TRBJ2-7; D is unclear. V was cut by 3 bases and J by 7 bases, with 17 bases left in between. The CDR3 consists of 14 residues. CDR1 SGHDT and CDR2 YYEEEE come from the germline V gene.

This chain uses TRBV7-8 with TRBJ2-1; TRBD2 matches 9 bases. The junction had 5 bases not matched to a gene; V was cut back by 1 base and J by 10 bases. Germline loops: CDR1 SGHVS, CDR2 FQNEAQ. CDR3 size: 14 residues. CDR3 sequence reads: CASSLVGGRGEQFF. Here the CDR3 DNA reads TGTGCCAGCAGCTTAGTAGGCGGGAGGGGCGAGCAGTTCTTC. The variable domain in full, completed from reference TRBV7-8 and TRBJ2-1, reads GAGVSQSPRYKVAKRGQDVALRCDPISGHVSLFWYQQALGQGPEFLTYFQNEAQLDKSGLPSDRFFAERPEGSVSTLKIQRTQQEDSAVYLCASSLVGGRGEQFFGPGTRLTVL.

The V and J genes are TRBV5-6 and TRBJ2-1, with TRBD2 matching over 10 bases. Trimming removed 2 bases from V and 7 bases from J; junction bases left unmatched: 6. CDR1 and CDR2 (germline): SGHDT, YYEEEE. This CDR3 region has 15 residues. CDR3 coding DNA: TGTGCCAGCAGCTTAGCGGGGGGGCCTATAAATGAGCAGTTCTTC. Protein: CASSLAGGPINEQFF. The full variable domain, rest sourced from reference TRBV5-6 and TRBJ2-1, is DAGVTQSPTHLIKTRGQQVTLRCSPKSGHDTVSWYQQALGQGPQFIFQYYEEEERQRGNFPDRFSGHQFPNYSSELNVNALLLGDSALYLCASSLAGGPINEQFFGPGTRLTVL.